The 18 T cell receptor beta chains in this list originate from one sample, sequenced in a study of Ad26.COV2.S vaccination and SARS-CoV-2 variants. Assay used: immunoSEQ multiplex PCR; TCRdb lists only in-frame clones, some missing. Of 500,000 or so clones in the sample, roughly 87% were seen once. Treatment described: around 19 received Ad26.COV2.S at low or high dose, single or two shots; several received placebo; per-sample allocation not given. Samples were taken on day 63 after the first vaccine or placebo injection. This material consisted of peripheral blood, taken in a trial of Ad26.COV2.S vaccine versus placebo. These receptors were taken from a person aged 18-65 years who received the Ad26.COV2.S COVID-19 vaccine or a placebo.

This clone was found a few times. CDR3 coding DNA: TGCGCCAGCAGCCAAGATCACGGGACAACTAATGAAAAACTGTTTTTT. Amino acids: CASSQDHGTTNEKLFF. The V and J genes are TRBV4-3 and TRBJ1-4; no clear D. Trimming stripped 0 bases from V and 0 bases from J, with 8 bases between. Germline V lookup: CDR1 LGHNA, CDR2 YSLEER. The CDR3 consists of 16 residues.

CDR3: CASSERSYGYTF. The CDR3 nucleotides are TGTGCCAGCAGTGAACGCTCCTATGGCTACACCTTC. The genes are TRBV2 and TRBJ1-2; no clear D gene. The CDR3 has 12 residues. Trimming cost V 2 bases and J 4 bases, with 5 bases left between them. Germline V CDR1 and CDR2: SNHLY, FYNNEI.

V and J are TRBV6-5 and TRBJ1-2, with a tentative D call TRBD1 (6 bases). V lost 2 bases and J 3 bases, leaving 16 bases between the germline ends. The germline CDR1 and CDR2 sequences are MNHEY and SVGAGI. The length of the CDR3 is 16 residues. Here the CDR3 DNA reads TGTGCCAGCAGTTACGGGCCAGGGGCGGCTCACTATGGCTACACCTTC. This sequence encodes CASSYGPGAAHYGYTF.

The gene calls are TRBV7-3 and TRBJ2-3; 11 positions agree with TRBD2. This CDR3 is built from 16 residues. V lost 2 bases to trimming and J lost 3 bases; unmatched junction nucleotides: 4. CDR1 is SGHTA and CDR2 is FQGTGA in the germline V gene. The CDR3 nucleotides are TGTGCCAGCAGCTTATGGTCTAGCGGGAGGACAGATACGCAGTATTTT. It specifies CASSLWSSGRTDTQYF.

This clone was seen just once. CDR3 region: CASSTQGARNGNEQFF. In DNA form, the CDR3 reads TGTGCCAGCAGCACTCAGGGGGCTCGGAACGGGAATGAGCAGTTCTTC. The genes are TRBV13 and TRBJ2-1; 8 positions match TRBD1. The CDR3 has 16 residues. The V gene end was trimmed by 5 bases and the J gene end by 7 bases; junction bases not matched to a gene: 13. Germline CDR1 is PRHDT and CDR2 is FYEKMQ (reference sequence). The full variable domain, completed using reference TRBV13 and TRBJ2-1, is AAGVIQSPRHLIKEKRETATLKCYPIPRHDTVYWYQQGPGQDPQFLISFYEKMQSDKGSIPDRFSAQQFSDYHSELNMSSLELGDSALYFCASSTQGARNGNEQFFGPGTRLTVL.

CDR3 coding DNA: TGTGCCAGCAGGCCAAGGGATTGGGGCCCGGTGTTAACTGAAGCTTTCTTT. Protein product: CASRPRDWGPVLTEAFF. The chain employs TRBV7-9 and TRBJ1-1; a possible D gene is TRBD1 (5 bases). The CDR3 totals 17 residues. Germline loops: CDR1 SEHNR, CDR2 FQNEAQ (reference sequence). Trimming took 6 bases from V and 5 from J, leaving 25 bases between them.

This chain's CDR3 is CASSLAPGGWETEAFF. In nucleotides, the CDR3 is TGCGCCAGCAGCTTGGCCCCCGGGGGTTGGGAAACTGAAGCTTTCTTT. The chain combines TRBV5-1 with TRBJ1-1; a possible D gene is TRBD1 (5 bases). This CDR3 contains 16 residues. Germline V lookup: CDR1 SGHRS, CDR2 YFSETQ. The V gene lost 0 bases and the J gene lost 5 bases, with 17 bases spanning the gap.

The chain employs TRBV28 and TRBJ1-2; D ambiguous. CDR3 length: 12 amino acids. The V and J ends lost 9 bases and 4 bases respectively, with 12 bases between them. Per germline, CDR1 MDHEN and CDR2 SYDVKM. The CDR3 DNA reads as TGTGCCAGTTATTCCCGGGTCTATGGCTACACCTTC. Its protein is CASYSRVYGYTF.

The genes are TRBV15 and TRBJ2-1, with TRBD2 matching over 10 bases. This CDR3 spans 13 amino acids. V lost 0 bases and J lost 16; bases outside the gene matches: 6. CDR1 and CDR2 (germline): LNHNV, YYDKDF (reference sequence). The CDR3 DNA reads as TGTGCCACCAGCAGAGATCCTAGCGGGAGTGGTTTCTTC. It yields the protein CATSRDPSGSGFF.

This clone was observed a single time. The V gene is TRBV21-1, the J gene TRBJ2-4; TRBD1 is the table's D call, not checked against the DNA. TRBV21-1 is a listed pseudogene. The CDR3 extends over 13 amino acids. CDR3 bases: TGTGCCAGGGCCCTGTTAGCCAAAAACATTCAGTACTTC. This gives the protein CARALLAKNIQYF.

The chain recombines TRBV24-1 with TRBJ1-4, with a possible D match to TRBD1 (5 bases). V lost 7 bases, J lost 4 bases, and 24 bases lay in between. The V gene's germline CDR1 is KGHDR and CDR2 SFDVKD. The CDR3 runs to 18 residues. CDR3: CATRKGARWEGRNEKLFF. The CDR3 bases are TGTGCCACCAGAAAAGGGGCCAGGTGGGAAGGGCGTAATGAAAAACTGTTTTTT.

CDR3 DNA: TGTGCCAGCAGCCGCCGACAGCTTACCGGGGAGCTGTTTTTT. Protein product: CASSRRQLTGELFF. V gene TRBV2 combines with J gene TRBJ2-2; TRBD1 is a possible D gene (5 bases). Germline V CDR1 and CDR2: SNHLY, FYNNEI. The V and J ends lost 6 bases and 5 bases respectively, with 13 bases between them. This CDR3 contains 14 residues.

The chain has TRBV6-5 and TRBJ1-1, with TRBD1 as a possible D gene (5 bases). V gave up 6 bases and J gave up 3 bases, with 14 bases separating them. Germline V CDR1 and CDR2: MNHEY, SVGAGI. The CDR3 contains 14 residues. CDR3 nucleotides: TGTGCCAGCAGGCCCCGCGGGGCCCACACTGAAGCTTTCTTT. Translated: CASRPRGAHTEAFF.

This clone appeared a single time. V and J are TRBV7-2 and TRBJ2-1, with 14 bases that match TRBD2. The CDR3 extends over 15 amino acids. Trimming took 3 bases from V and 7 from J; bases not matched to a gene: 2. From germline, CDR1 is SGHTA and CDR2 FQGNSA. CDR3 DNA: TGTGCCAGCAGCTTGGGGACTAGCGGGAGTAATGAGCAGTTCTTC. Encoded protein: CASSLGTSGSNEQFF.

This chain links TRBV7-8 with TRBJ1-2, with D unclear. With 3 bases removed from V and 4 bases from J, the gap between germline ends came to 12 bases. The CDR3 is made up of 14 amino acids. The germline V gene encodes CDR1 SGHVS and CDR2 FQNEAQ. The CDR3 DNA follows: TGTGCCAGCAGCTTGTTGCTCTTAAGCTATGGCTACACCTTC. It encodes CASSLLLLSYGYTF. The whole variable domain, remainder taken from reference TRBV7-8 and TRBJ1-2, is GAGVSQSPRYKVAKRGQDVALRCDPISGHVSLFWYQQALGQGPEFLTYFQNEAQLDKSGLPSDRFFAERPEGSVSTLKIQRTQQEDSAVYLCASSLLLLSYGYTFGSGTRLTVV.

This clone has just one count. The J gene is TRBJ2-2, the V gene TRBV12-5; D possibly uses TRBD1 or TRBD2 (7 bases each). CDR1 is LGHNT, CDR2 FRNRAP, per germline. Trimming removed 3 bases from V and 5 bases from J, with 16 bases in between. The CDR3 spans 16 residues. CDR3 coding DNA: TGTGCTAGTGGTTTTTCGACAGGGAGGGAAACCGGGGAGCTGTTTTTT. Its protein is CASGFSTGRETGELFF.

The V call is TRBV11-3, the J call TRBJ2-5; possible D gene TRBD2, 6 bases. Germline CDR1 SGHNT, CDR2 YENEEA. The V gene lost 5 bases and the J gene lost 5 bases, with 21 bases spanning the gap. CDR3 length: 16 residues. CDR3 nucleotides: TGTGCCAGCAGCCATTCACGCGAGGAGGGTTGGGAGACCCAGTACTTC. Translated, it gives CASSHSREEGWETQYF.

The rearrangement uses TRBV14 and TRBJ2-1, with D maybe TRBD2 (5 bases). CDR1 SGHDN and CDR2 FVKESK come from the germline V gene. V lost 6 bases and J lost 6, with 15 bases in between. This CDR3 region has 14 residues. The CDR3 DNA follows: TGTGCCAGCAGTCCGATACTAGAGGGCAATGAGCAGTTCTTC. Translated: CASSPILEGNEQFF.